This T cell receptor (beta chain) was documented in a study of T cells after yellow fever vaccination. Study at large: Each low-cell-number fraction was prepared by means of SMART-Seq v4 Ultra Low Input.

Germline CDR1 LGHNA, CDR2 YNFKEQ. The CDR3 is 14 residues long. V shed 1 base, J shed 5 bases, and the junction held 2 bases outside the gene matches. Whole-study results and caveats: FACS-sorted repertoires could harbor abundant contaminating bulk-population clonotypes. Shared CD4/CD8 clonotypes were a small share, likely from convergent recombination. A faster peak, day 5 versus 15, was reached by the weaker secondary response.

This clonotype was counted only a few times. Its target is not known. MiXCR, run by TCRdb on the 5' RACE reads, gives a single entry per CDR3 protein. Here the sample spans more than 300,000 distinct CDR3 sequences, approximately 12% being singletons. The sequenced sample was CD4+ T cells sorted from PBMCs, obtained 45 days after the yellow fever booster vaccination. The origin of this receptor is a man between 18 and 29 years old who received the YFV17D yellow fever vaccine. V usage is TRBV4-2 and J usage is TRBJ1-2, with 9 bases lining up with TRBD1. The CDR3 is CASSQGQGGYGYTF. In DNA form, the CDR3 reads TGTGCCAGCAGCCAAGGACAGGGGGGATATGGCTACACCTTC.